The 20 T cell receptor beta chains below all came from one sample that was sequenced in a study of T-cell memory formation after mild COVID-19 (dated by TCRdb to the early 2020s). The library came from 5' RACE. The instrument was an Illumina NovaSeq 6000. Starting from the raw public reads, TCRdb applied fastp trimming at Q25, assembled clones with MiXCR and retained in-frame beta chains. Here each entry gathers all rows of one CDR3 protein and keeps the most common genes and DNA. The sample table shows approximately 180,000 distinct CDR3 sequences, and roughly 17% are seen once. Just over 2% of the sample belongs to the ten largest clones. Input material: PBMCs or a T cell subset sorted from them (not recorded which). Receptors were obtained from an adult woman who had mild COVID-19 (a few samples of this study predate the infection). The sample titles of this study are shuffled in the database, so cell type and time point are left out; the donor was told from shared clones.

The chain is built from TRBV5-1 and TRBJ2-7, with D possibly matching TRBD2 (6 bases). The germline V and J ends were trimmed by 0 bases and 0 bases, with 13 bases remaining between them. This CDR3 is 16 amino acids long. The germline V gene has CDR1 SGHRS and CDR2 YFSETQ. The CDR3 DNA reads TGCGCCAGCAGCTTGGGATTCGGGGGAAGCTCCTACGAGCAGTACTTC. Translated, it gives CASSLGFGGSSYEQYF.

The chain combines TRBV9 with TRBJ1-5, with TRBD1 as a possible D gene (5 bases). The V end lost 1 base, the J end lost 5 bases, and 10 bases lay between the germline ends. This CDR3 spans 14 amino acids. The germline V gene has CDR1 SGDLS and CDR2 YYNGEE. CDR3 nucleotides: TGTGCCAGCAGCGTATTCGACAGTTATCAGCCCCAGCATTTT. Translation gives CASSVFDSYQPQHF.

This clonotype turned up a few times. CDR3 residues: CASSFQDQPQHF. DNA of the CDR3: TGTGCCAGCAGCTTTCAGGATCAGCCCCAGCATTTT. The chain recombines TRBV7-9 with TRBJ1-5; no firm D call. V gave up 3 bases and J gave up 5 bases, with 5 bases separating them. This CDR3 is built from 12 residues. Germline CDR1 SEHNR, CDR2 FQNEAQ (reference sequence). The full variable domain, with the rest looked up from reference TRBV7-9 and TRBJ1-5, is DTGVSQNPRHKITKRGQNVTFRCDPISEHNRLYWYRQTLGQGPEFLTYFQNEAQLEKSRLLSDRFSAERPKGSFSTLEIQRTEQGDSAMYLCASSFQDQPQHFGDGTRLSIL.

The chain uses TRBV12-3 or TRBV12-4 and TRBJ2-7, with TRBD1 matching over 8 bases. The ends lost 3 bases at V and 0 bases at J; junction bases unmatched: 1. The CDR3 loop spans 14 amino acids. CDR3 residues: CASSFGTGSYEQYF. In DNA, the CDR3 is TGTGCCAGCAGTTTCGGGACAGGCTCCTACGAGCAGTACTTC.

Note on this clonotype: Germline is not matched at one junction end, which may reflect a read error. The rearrangement joins TRBV14 to TRBJ2-3, with TRBD1 as a possible D gene (6 bases). This CDR3 has 17 amino acids. Germline-derived CDR1 and CDR2 are SGHDN and FVKESK. CDR3 DNA: TGTGCCAGCAGACAAGAATCTGTCCTCAAGGGGGCAGATACGCAGTATTTT. Amino acids: CASRQESVLKGADTQYF.

The rearrangement joins TRBV29-1 to TRBJ1-4; 11 nucleotides agree with TRBD1. In germline, CDR1 is SQVTM, CDR2 ANQGSEA. V lost 4 bases to trimming and J lost 0 bases; unmatched junction nucleotides: 4. This CDR3 is built from 16 residues. DNA for the CDR3: TGCAGCGTTGCGGGACAGGGGGTGTCAACTAATGAAAAACTGTTTTTT. Its protein is CSVAGQGVSTNEKLFF.

This clonotype came up a few times. The rearrangement joins TRBV20-1 to TRBJ1-5; possible D gene TRBD1, 5 bases. CDR1 is DFQATT and CDR2 is SNEGSKA in the germline V gene (reference sequence). The CDR3 has 14 amino acids. V was clipped by 3 bases and J by 2 bases, with 11 bases between them. The CDR3, as DNA: TGCAGTGCTAGGGGCCTAGGGGGCAATCAGCCCCAGCATTTT. Its translation: CSARGLGGNQPQHF.

This clonotype was seen at least ten times. The chain recombines TRBV7-2 with TRBJ2-7; unclear D gene. Germline CDR1 reads SGHTA; CDR2 reads FQGNSA. The ends were cut back, 4 bases at V and 10 bases at J, with 14 bases in the middle. The CDR3 totals 12 residues. The CDR3 DNA reads TGTGCCAGCAGCTCTGCCGCAAGACGACAGTACTTC. Protein sequence: CASSSAARRQYF.

This chain joins TRBV20-1 and TRBJ2-3; D is uncertain. Trimming took 1 base from V and 2 from J, leaving 7 bases between them. The CDR3 spans 13 residues. The V gene's germline CDR1 is DFQATT and CDR2 SNEGSKA (reference sequence). In DNA form, the CDR3 reads TGCAGTGCTAGAGGACATATCACAGATACGCAGTATTTT. Amino acids: CSARGHITDTQYF.

This clonotype was counted many times. V is TRBV29-1 and J is TRBJ2-4; no reliable D call. This CDR3 has 12 residues. V shed 4 bases and J shed 7 bases, with 11 bases lying between them. The germline V gene encodes CDR1 SQVTM and CDR2 ANQGSEA. The CDR3 DNA is TGCAGCGTTGGCGTTGGATTGAACATTCAGTACTTC. Its translation: CSVGVGLNIQYF.

This clonotype was found a few times. This sequence joins TRBV10-3 and TRBJ1-1; D is unclear. V was clipped by 6 bases and J by 5 bases, with 19 bases between them. CDR1 is ENHRY and CDR2 is SYGVKD in the germline V gene. The CDR3 runs to 15 residues. In nucleotides, the CDR3 is TGTGCCATCAGATCCGGACTCTCGGGAGGGACTGAAGCTTTCTTT. Residues: CAIRSGLSGGTEAFF.

This chain uses TRBV30 with TRBJ2-7, with a tentative D call TRBD1 (6 bases). The ends were cut back, 0 bases at V and 3 bases at J, with 9 bases in the middle. CDR1 is GTSNPN and CDR2 is SVGIG in the germline V gene (reference sequence). The CDR3 sequence is 13 residues long. In nucleotides, the CDR3 is TGTGCCTGGAGTGTAAACAGGGTCTACGAGCAGTACTTC. Translating it yields CAWSVNRVYEQYF.

The chain carries TRBV10-3 and TRBJ1-1, with 8 bases lining up with TRBD1. After removal of 0 bases from V and 11 bases from J, the junction contained 8 bases not matched to a gene. Germline V gene lookup returns CDR1 ENHRY and CDR2 SYGVKD. CDR3 length equals 14 residues. This CDR3 reads CAISESTGTGGAFF. The CDR3 coding sequence is TGTGCCATCAGTGAGTCAACAGGAACAGGGGGGGCTTTCTTT.

The chain joins TRBV12-3 or TRBV12-4 to TRBJ2-7; TRBD1 matches 10 bases. The CDR3 covers 13 residues. Germline trimming cut 6 bases from V and 6 bases from J; bases unmatched to any gene: 5. The CDR3 is CASRRTGGSEQYF. The CDR3 DNA is TGTGCCAGCAGAAGGACAGGGGGGAGCGAGCAGTACTTC.

A few counts support this clonotype. The CDR3 loop reads CSASPGGLSEQFF. CDR3 coding DNA: TGCAGTGCTAGTCCCGGGGGGCTTAGTGAGCAGTTCTTC. The chain combines TRBV20-1 with TRBJ2-1; D is perhaps TRBD2 (7 bases). CDR1 is DFQATT and CDR2 is SNEGSKA in the germline V gene (reference sequence). The V and J ends lost 3 bases and 9 bases respectively, with 15 bases between them. The CDR3 runs to 13 residues.

Only a few counts were recorded for this clonotype. The J gene is TRBJ1-2, the V gene TRBV12-3 or TRBV12-4; 7 bases agree with TRBD1. V trimming: 6 bases; J trimming: 4 bases; junction bases outside the gene matches: 11. The CDR3 contains 15 residues. The CDR3 sequence is CASSRPGQRLYGYTF. The CDR3 DNA follows: TGTGCCAGCAGCCGCCCGGGACAGAGGCTCTATGGCTACACCTTC.

This clonotype was counted a few times. The genes are TRBV20-1 and TRBJ2-7, with D maybe TRBD1 (5 bases). Germline V lookup: CDR1 DFQATT, CDR2 SNEGSKA (reference sequence). This CDR3 is 11 amino acids long. The V end was cut by 6 bases, the J end by 6 bases, with 12 bases between. CDR3 protein: CSAVTDVEQYF. The CDR3 nucleotides read TGCAGTGCGGTGACAGATGTCGAGCAGTACTTC.

V and J are TRBV20-1 and TRBJ1-6; possible D gene TRBD1, 6 bases. Trimming stripped 3 bases from V and 7 bases from J, with 10 bases between. The germline V gene has CDR1 DFQATT and CDR2 SNEGSKA (reference sequence). CDR3 size: 13 residues. This chain's CDR3 is CSASLGTNSPLHF. CDR3 sequence (DNA): TGCAGTGCTAGCCTCGGGACAAATTCACCCCTCCACTTT.

The rearrangement uses TRBV12-3 or TRBV12-4 and TRBJ2-2, with 8 nucleotides matching TRBD1. CDR3 length: 17 residues. Trimming at V came to 3 bases and at J to 3 bases, leaving 9 bases not matched to a gene. CDR3 loop: CASSFSGGRSDTGELFF. CDR3 coding DNA: TGTGCCAGCAGTTTTTCAGGGGGCAGATCGGACACCGGGGAGCTGTTTTTT.

The V and J genes are TRBV29-1 and TRBJ2-1, with TRBD1 matching over 9 bases. Losses at the gene ends were 8 bases for V and 0 bases for J; bases not matched to a gene: 14. Germline CDR1 and CDR2: SQVTM and ANQGSEA. The CDR3 has 17 residues. The chain's CDR3 is CSLGVQGAGSSYNEQFF. The CDR3 coding sequence is TGCAGCCTTGGGGTACAGGGGGCAGGGAGCTCCTACAATGAGCAGTTCTTC.